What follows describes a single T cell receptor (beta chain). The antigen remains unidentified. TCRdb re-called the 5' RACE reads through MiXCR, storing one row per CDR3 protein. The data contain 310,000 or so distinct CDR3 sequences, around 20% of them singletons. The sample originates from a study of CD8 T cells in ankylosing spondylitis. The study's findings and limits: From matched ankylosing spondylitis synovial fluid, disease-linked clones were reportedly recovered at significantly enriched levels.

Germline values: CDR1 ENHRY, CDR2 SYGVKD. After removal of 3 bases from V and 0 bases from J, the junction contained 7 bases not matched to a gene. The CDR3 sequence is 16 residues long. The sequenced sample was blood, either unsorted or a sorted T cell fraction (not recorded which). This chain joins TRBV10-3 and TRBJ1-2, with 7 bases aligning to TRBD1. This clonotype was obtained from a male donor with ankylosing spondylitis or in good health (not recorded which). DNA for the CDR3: TGTGCCATCAGTGACCCAGGGGGTCCAGCTAACTATGGCTACACCTTC. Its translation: CAISDPGGPANYGYTF.